Sequencing of this T cell receptor beta chain was carried out in a study of shared clonotypes between healthy human individuals. Study context: Donor composition was two women and three men, aged 18 to 49. The plates for each donor numbered three CD4 naive, three CD4 memory, two CD8 naive and one CD8 memory. Whole-study findings and limits: Clonotypes not shared had lower generation probabilities than those common to all four donors.

As concerns this clone: The target antigen is unknown.

V was shortened by 7 bases and J by 3 bases, with 13 bases between the two germline ends. Germline V gives CDR1 GTSNPN, CDR2 SVGIG (reference sequence). This CDR3 has 13 residues. Profiled with immunoSEQ multiplex PCR; TCRdb holds only in-frame clones, not every one. Of 1.6 million or so clones in the sample, around 97% were seen once. The TCR comes from a man aged 30-40 years in good health. The chain combines TRBV30 with TRBJ1-5; a possible D gene is TRBD1 (5 bases). The specimen was naive CD4+ T cells sorted from blood. The subset here: CD45RA+ positively selected. CDR3 sequence: CAFGTRPNQPQHF. The DNA for the CDR3 is TGTGCCTTCGGGACCCGTCCCAATCAGCCCCAGCATTTT.